The clone carrying this T cell receptor (beta chain) has a handful of counts. Antigen: not known. The PCR made use of 60 Vbeta and 13 Jbeta primers. Method: immunoSEQ multiplex PCR; TCRdb's copy keeps in-frame clones and lacks some. The sample contains some 150,000 clones, 60% to 80% of which appear only once. This record comes from a study of cytomegalovirus exposure and HLA in healthy donors. General study results and limits: Accurate prediction of most subjects' HLA-A and HLA-B alleles from TCR beta sequences was reported. In a later analysis, common viral pathogens appeared linked to several of the most significant clusters. Per a later analysis, HLA-associated TCR beta chains showed more clonal expansion than other, equally common TCR beta chains.

The CDR3 spans 15 residues. The germline gives CDR1 MGHRA, CDR2 YSYEKL. V lost 4 bases and J lost 8; bases outside the gene matches: 12. The receptor comes from a woman aged 40 to 50 in good health and CMV-seropositive. Sequenced sample: PBMCs. The gene calls are TRBV4-1 and TRBJ1-2; 8 bases are shared with TRBD1. The CDR3 spells CASSRADQGAGGYTF. The CDR3 coding sequence is TGCGCCAGCAGCCGGGCAGACCAGGGGGCGGGGGGCTACACCTTC.